The 7 T cell receptor beta chains listed next were all sequenced from one sample in a study of T-cell reconstitution after alpha-beta-depleted transplantation in children. The library targeted TCRbeta and was prepared with unique molecular identifiers. TCRdb analysed the PCR reads with MiXCR anew, one entry per CDR3 protein. Counted here are hundreds of thousands of distinct CDR3 sequences, about 26% occurring once; the ten biggest clones make up roughly 2.7%. The specimen was PBMCs, collected before TCRalphabeta/CD19-depleted stem cell transplant. Source of these receptors: a girl aged 2 to 9 with Fanconi anemia, due to receive a stem cell transplant.

The V call is TRBV25-1, the J call TRBJ2-7, with D perhaps TRBD1 (6 bases). Germline CDR1 MGHDK, CDR2 SYGVNS. V was shortened by 1 base and J by 3 bases, with 13 bases between the two germline ends. CDR3 length: 15 residues. CDR3 sequence: CASSESLGHLYEQYV. The CDR3 bases are TGTGCCAGCAGTGAATCCCTGGGACATCTCTACGAGCAGTACGTC.

This clonotype was observed many times. This sequence joins TRBV4-2 and TRBJ2-7, with D hard to call. The CDR3 is 16 residues long. Germline V gene data show CDR1 as LGHNA and CDR2 as YNFKEQ. Trimming removed 3 bases at V and 5 bases at J, with 20 bases between. CDR3: CASSQYASSPNDEQYF. For the CDR3, the DNA is TGTGCCAGCAGCCAGTACGCATCTAGTCCCAACGACGAGCAGTACTTC.

This sequence joins TRBV28 and TRBJ2-1; 15 nucleotides agree with TRBD2. With V trimmed by 6 bases and J by 7 bases, 7 bases remained unmatched. Germline assignment: CDR1 MDHEN and CDR2 SYDVKM. The CDR3 runs to 16 residues. DNA of the CDR3: TGTGCCAGCAGCGTCTTAGGGACTAGCGGGAGGAATGAGCAGTTCTTC. As protein: CASSVLGTSGRNEQFF.

V is TRBV11-2 and J is TRBJ2-1; TRBD2 matches at 14 bases. CDR3 length equals 15 residues. J lost 10 bases, V lost 5 bases, and 7 bases had no gene match. CDR1 is SGHAT and CDR2 is FQNNGV in the germline V gene. The CDR3 nucleotides read TGTGCCAGCAGCATAGGGACTAGCGGGAGCCAGGAGCAGTTCTTC. It is translated as CASSIGTSGSQEQFF.

The gene calls are TRBV12-3 or TRBV12-4 and TRBJ1-1; D is ambiguous. The V end was cut by 1 base, the J end by 4 bases, with 10 bases between. The CDR3 sequence is 14 residues long. The CDR3 region has the DNA TGTGCCAGCAGTTTAGAAGTGGTGAGCACTGAAGCTTTCTTT. Protein: CASSLEVVSTEAFF.

The chain is built from TRBV3-1 and TRBJ2-3; 10 nucleotides line up with TRBD1. Trimming cost V 1 base and J 4 bases; bases outside gene matches: 8. Germline V gene lookup returns CDR1 LGHDT and CDR2 YNNKEL (reference sequence). The CDR3 has 17 amino acids. For the CDR3, the DNA is TGTGCCAGCAGCCAAGGTGACAGGGGGCTCCCTTCAGATACGCAGTATTTT. Encoded protein: CASSQGDRGLPSDTQYF.

CDR3: CSVDWTGGAQNTEAFF. The CDR3 region has the DNA TGCAGCGTTGACTGGACAGGGGGCGCCCAGAACACTGAAGCTTTCTTT. The chain recombines TRBV29-1 with TRBJ1-1, with 11 bases that match TRBD1. The germline V gene has CDR1 SQVTM and CDR2 ANQGSEA. After removal of 3 bases from V and 1 base from J, the junction contained 7 bases not matched to a gene. This CDR3 is built from 16 residues. The full variable domain, in which reference TRBV29-1 and TRBJ1-1 provide the parts outside the CDR3, is SAVISQKPSRDICQRGTSLTIQCQVDSQVTMMFWYRQQPGQSLTLIATANQGSEATYESGFVIDKFPISRPNLTFSTLTVSNMSPEDSSIYLCSVDWTGGAQNTEAFFGQGTRLTVV.